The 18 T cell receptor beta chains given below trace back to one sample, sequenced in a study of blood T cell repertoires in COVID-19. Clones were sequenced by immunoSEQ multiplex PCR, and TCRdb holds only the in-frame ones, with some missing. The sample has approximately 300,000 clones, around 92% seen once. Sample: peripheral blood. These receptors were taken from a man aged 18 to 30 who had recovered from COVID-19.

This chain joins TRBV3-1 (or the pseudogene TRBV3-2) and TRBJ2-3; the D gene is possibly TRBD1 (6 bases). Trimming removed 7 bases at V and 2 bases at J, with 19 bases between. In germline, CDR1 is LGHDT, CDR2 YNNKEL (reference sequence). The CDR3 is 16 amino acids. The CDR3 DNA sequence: TGTGCCAGCACCCTCCGGCCCGGACAGAACACAGATACGCAGTATTTT. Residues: CASTLRPGQNTDTQYF.

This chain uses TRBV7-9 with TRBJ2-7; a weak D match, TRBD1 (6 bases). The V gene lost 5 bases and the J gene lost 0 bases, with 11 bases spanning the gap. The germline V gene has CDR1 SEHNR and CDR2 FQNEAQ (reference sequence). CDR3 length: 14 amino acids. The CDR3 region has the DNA TGTGCCAGCAGCCCCCGAGGGGGCTCCTACGAGCAGTACTTC. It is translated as CASSPRGGSYEQYF.

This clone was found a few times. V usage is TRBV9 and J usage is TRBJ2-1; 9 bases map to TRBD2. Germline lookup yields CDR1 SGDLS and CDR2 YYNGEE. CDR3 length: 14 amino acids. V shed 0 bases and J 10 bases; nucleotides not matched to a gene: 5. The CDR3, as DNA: TGTGCCAGCAGCGTAGCTAGCGGGGTTGGGGAGCAGTTCTTC. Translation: CASSVASGVGEQFF.

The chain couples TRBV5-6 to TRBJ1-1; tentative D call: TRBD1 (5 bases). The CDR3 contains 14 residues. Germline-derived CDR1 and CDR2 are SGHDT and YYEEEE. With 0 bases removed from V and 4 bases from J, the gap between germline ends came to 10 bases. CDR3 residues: CASSLEGFGTEAFF. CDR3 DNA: TGTGCCAGCAGCTTGGAGGGGTTCGGCACTGAAGCTTTCTTT.

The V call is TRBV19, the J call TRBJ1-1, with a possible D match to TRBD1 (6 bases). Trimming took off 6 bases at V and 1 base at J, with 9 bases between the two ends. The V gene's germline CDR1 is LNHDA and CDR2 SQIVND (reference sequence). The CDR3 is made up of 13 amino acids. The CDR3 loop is CASRLGGNTEAFF. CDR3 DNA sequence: TGTGCCAGTAGACTAGGGGGGAACACTGAAGCTTTCTTT.

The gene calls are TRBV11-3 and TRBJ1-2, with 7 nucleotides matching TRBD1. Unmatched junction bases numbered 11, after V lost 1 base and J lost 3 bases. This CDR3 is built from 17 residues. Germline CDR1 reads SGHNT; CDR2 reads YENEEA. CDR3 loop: CASSLAGQGQGDYGYTF. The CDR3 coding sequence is TGTGCCAGCAGCTTAGCAGGCCAAGGGCAGGGGGACTATGGCTACACCTTC. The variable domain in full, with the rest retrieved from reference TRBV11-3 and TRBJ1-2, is EAGVVQSPRYKIIEKKQPVAFWCNPISGHNTLYWYLQNLGQGPELLIRYENEEAVDDSQLPKDRFSAERLKGVDSTLKIQPAELGDSAVYLCASSLAGQGQGDYGYTFGSGTRLTVV.

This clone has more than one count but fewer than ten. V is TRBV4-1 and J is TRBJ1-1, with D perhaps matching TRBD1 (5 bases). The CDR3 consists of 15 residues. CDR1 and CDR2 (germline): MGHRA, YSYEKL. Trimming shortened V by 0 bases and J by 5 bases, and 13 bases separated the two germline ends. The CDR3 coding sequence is TGCGCCAGCAGCCAAGATAGGACCCAGGGAACTGAAGCTTTCTTT. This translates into CASSQDRTQGTEAFF.

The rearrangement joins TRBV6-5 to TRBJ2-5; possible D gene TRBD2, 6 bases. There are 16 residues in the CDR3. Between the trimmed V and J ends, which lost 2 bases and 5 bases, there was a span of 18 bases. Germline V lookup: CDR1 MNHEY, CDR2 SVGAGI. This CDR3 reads CASSYKYGGLGETQYF. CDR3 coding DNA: TGTGCCAGCAGTTACAAGTACGGGGGTCTGGGGGAGACCCAGTACTTC.

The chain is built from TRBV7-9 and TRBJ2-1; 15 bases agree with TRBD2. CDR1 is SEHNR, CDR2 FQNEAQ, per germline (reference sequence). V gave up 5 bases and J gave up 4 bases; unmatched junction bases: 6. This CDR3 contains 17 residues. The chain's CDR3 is CASSPGLAGGVYNEQFF. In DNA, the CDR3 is TGTGCCAGCAGCCCGGGACTAGCGGGGGGCGTTTACAATGAGCAGTTCTTC. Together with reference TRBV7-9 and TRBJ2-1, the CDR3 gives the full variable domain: DTGVSQNPRHKITKRGQNVTFRCDPISEHNRLYWYRQTLGQGPEFLTYFQNEAQLEKSRLLSDRFSAERPKGSFSTLEIQRTEQGDSAMYLCASSPGLAGGVYNEQFFGPGTRLTVL.

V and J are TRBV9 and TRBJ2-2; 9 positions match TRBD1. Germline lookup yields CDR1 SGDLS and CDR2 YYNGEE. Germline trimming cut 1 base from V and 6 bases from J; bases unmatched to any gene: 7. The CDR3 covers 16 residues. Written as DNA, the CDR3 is TGTGCCAGCAGCGTAATGACAGGGGGGTTCGCCGGGGAGCTGTTTTTT. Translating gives CASSVMTGGFAGELFF.

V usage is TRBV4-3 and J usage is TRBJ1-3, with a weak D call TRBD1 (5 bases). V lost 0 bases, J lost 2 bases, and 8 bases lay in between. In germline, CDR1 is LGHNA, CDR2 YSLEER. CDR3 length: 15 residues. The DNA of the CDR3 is TGCGCCAGCAGCCAAGATAAGGGGCCTGGAAACACCATATATTTT. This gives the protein CASSQDKGPGNTIYF.

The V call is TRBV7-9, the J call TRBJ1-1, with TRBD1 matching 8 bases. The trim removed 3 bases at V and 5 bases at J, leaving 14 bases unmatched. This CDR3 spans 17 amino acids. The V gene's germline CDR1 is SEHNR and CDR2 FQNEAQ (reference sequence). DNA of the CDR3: TGTGCCAGCAGCTTGACAGGGGTGAGAATAGGGTGGACTGAAGCTTTCTTT. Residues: CASSLTGVRIGWTEAFF.

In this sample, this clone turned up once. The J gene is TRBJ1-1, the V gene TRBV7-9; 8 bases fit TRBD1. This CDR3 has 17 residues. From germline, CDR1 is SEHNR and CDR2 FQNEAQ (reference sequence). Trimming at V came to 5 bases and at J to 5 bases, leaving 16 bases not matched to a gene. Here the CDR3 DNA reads TGTGCCAGCAGCCTAGGGAGTCAGGGGGCTGGCCGGACTGAAGCTTTCTTT. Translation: CASSLGSQGAGRTEAFF. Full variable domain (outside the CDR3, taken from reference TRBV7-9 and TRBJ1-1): DTGVSQNPRHKITKRGQNVTFRCDPISEHNRLYWYRQTLGQGPEFLTYFQNEAQLEKSRLLSDRFSAERPKGSFSTLEIQRTEQGDSAMYLCASSLGSQGAGRTEAFFGQGTRLTVV.

CDR3 protein: CASSRSGTGEEKLFF. The DNA for the CDR3 is TGTGCCAGCTCAAGGTCCGGGACAGGGGAAGAAAAACTGTTTTTT. The V gene is TRBV18, the J gene TRBJ1-4, with 10 positions matching TRBD1. The CDR3 has 15 amino acids. The junction had 8 bases not matched to a gene; V was cut back by 5 bases and J by 8 bases. Germline CDR1 is KGHSH and CDR2 is LQKENI.

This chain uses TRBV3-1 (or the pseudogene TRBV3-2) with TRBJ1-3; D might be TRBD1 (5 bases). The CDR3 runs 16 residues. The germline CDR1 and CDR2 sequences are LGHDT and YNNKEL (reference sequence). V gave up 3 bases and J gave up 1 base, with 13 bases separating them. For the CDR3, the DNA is TGTGCCAGCAGCCATGCGCAGGGTTTTTCTGGAAACACCATATATTTT. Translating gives CASSHAQGFSGNTIYF.

The CDR3 region is CASSLDPPGQPQHF. In DNA, the CDR3 is TGTGCCAGCAGCTTAGACCCACCAGGGCAGCCCCAGCATTTT. The J gene is TRBJ1-5, the V gene TRBV7-9; possibly TRBD1 for D (5 bases). Looked up from germline, CDR1 is SEHNR and CDR2 is FQNEAQ (reference sequence). V lost 1 base and J lost 7, with 11 bases in between. This CDR3 contains 14 residues.

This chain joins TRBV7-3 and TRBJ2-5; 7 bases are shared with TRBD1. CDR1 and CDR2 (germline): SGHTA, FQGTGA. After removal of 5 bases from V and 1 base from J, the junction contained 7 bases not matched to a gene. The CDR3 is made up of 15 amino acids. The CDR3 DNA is TGTGCCAGCAGCGCGAATGGACAGGCCCAAGAGACCCAGTACTTC. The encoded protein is CASSANGQAQETQYF.

The CDR3 nucleotides are TGTGCCAGCAGTGTAGGGACTAGCGGATACAATGAGCAGTTCTTC. It specifies CASSVGTSGYNEQFF. The rearrangement joins TRBV6-4 to TRBJ2-1; 11 nucleotides match TRBD2. This CDR3 is 15 amino acids long. Looked up from germline, CDR1 is MRHNA and CDR2 is SNTAGT. The junction had 3 bases not matched to a gene; V was cut back by 4 bases and J by 4 bases.